This T cell receptor beta chain originates from a study of blood T cell repertoires in COVID-19. About the study: COVID-19 samples from acute and convalescent phases originated in the United States, Italy and Spain. T cells, B-cell-depleted T cells, or PBMCs supplied cDNA or gDNA.

Produced via immunoSEQ multiplex PCR; TCRdb's table is partial and in-frame only. The sample yields around 700,000 clones, 80% to 90% seen once. Germline assignment: CDR1 SGHKS and CDR2 YYEKEE (reference sequence). V was clipped by 5 bases and J by 7 bases; unmatched bases: 5. The CDR3 has 13 residues. Sequencing input: peripheral blood. The clonotype comes from a woman aged 18 to 35 with acute or convalescent COVID-19. The chain carries TRBV5-5 and TRBJ2-7; TRBD2 matches at 11 bases. This CDR3 reads CASRTSGEGEQYF. CDR3 in DNA: TGTGCCAGCAGGACTAGCGGGGAGGGTGAGCAGTACTTC.